The clone carrying this T cell receptor (beta chain) was recorded a few times. No antigen is known for it. The sample is drawn from a study of T cells after yellow fever vaccination. MiXCR was run by TCRdb on the 5' RACE reads, yielding one entry per CDR3 protein. The sample holds 200,000 to 250,000 distinct CDR3 sequences, less than 9% seen once. Regarding the study as a whole: In post-booster samples, most primary-vaccination clones reappeared (approximately 95% CD4, 88% CD8).

The sequence was collected from a young man who received the YFV17D yellow fever vaccine. The sequenced sample was CD4+ T cells sorted from PBMCs, obtained 15 days after the yellow fever booster vaccination.

In DNA form, the CDR3 reads TGTGCCATCAGTGAGTCGGGACAGGAACTGTTTTTT. It encodes CAISESGQELFF. The chain couples TRBV10-3 to TRBJ1-4, with 8 nucleotides matching TRBD1. The CDR3 has 12 amino acids. Germline V CDR1 and CDR2: ENHRY, SYGVKD. Trimming took 0 bases from V and 12 from J; bases not matched to a gene: 0.